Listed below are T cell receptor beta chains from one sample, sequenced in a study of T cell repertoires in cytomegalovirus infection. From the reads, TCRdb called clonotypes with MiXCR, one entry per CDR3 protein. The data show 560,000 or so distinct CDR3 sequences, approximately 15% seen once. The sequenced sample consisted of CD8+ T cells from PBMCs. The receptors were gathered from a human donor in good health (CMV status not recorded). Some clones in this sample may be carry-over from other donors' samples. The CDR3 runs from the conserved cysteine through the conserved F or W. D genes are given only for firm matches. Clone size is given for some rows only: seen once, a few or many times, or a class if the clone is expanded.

CASSATLGGPGTDTQYF | TGTGCCAGCAGCGCGACGCTGGGGGGGCCGGGAACAGATACGCAGTATTTT | many | TRBV7-2 | - | 17 | TRBJ2-3
CASSVTMTRGNGYTF | TGTGCCAGCAGCGTAACAATGACAAGAGGCAATGGCTACACCTTC | - | TRBV9 | - | 15 | TRBJ1-2
CSARGEGEQFF | TGCAGTGCTAGAGGGGAGGGTGAGCAGTTCTTC | few | TRBV20-1 | TRBD2 | 11 | TRBJ2-1
CASSSPWGQPPDTQYF | TGTGCCAGCAGCTCCCCTTGGGGACAGCCCCCAGATACGCAGTATTTT | many | TRBV11-3 | TRBD1 | 16 | TRBJ2-3
CASSPGQKSNQPQHF | TGTGCCAGCAGCCCGGGACAGAAAAGCAATCAGCCCCAGCATTTT | many | TRBV12-3/TRBV12-4 | TRBD1 | 15 | TRBJ1-5
CASSSGGESTDTQYF | TGTGCCAGCAGTTCCGGGGGGGAGTCCACAGATACGCAGTATTTT | few | TRBV27 | TRBD2 | 15 | TRBJ2-3
CASSLSRDSGNTIYF | TGTGCCAGCAGTTTAAGCAGGGACTCTGGAAACACCATATATTTT | many | TRBV27 | - | 15 | TRBJ1-3
CASSGTLWRYEQYF | TGTGCCAGCAGTGGGACCCTTTGGAGGTACGAGCAGTACTTC | many | TRBV27 | - | 14 | TRBJ2-7
CSARTGHLTSGANVLTF | TGCAGTGCCAGGACAGGCCACCTTACCTCTGGGGCCAACGTCCTGACTTTC | few | TRBV20-1 | TRBD1 | 17 | TRBJ2-6
CASSLGRRYNEQFF | TGTGCCAGCAGCTTAGGAAGACGGTACAATGAGCAGTTCTTC | - | TRBV13 | - | 14 | TRBJ2-1
CASSQDPIQGGVVDTEAFF | TGCGCCAGCAGCCAAGATCCTATACAGGGTGGAGTCGTGGACACTGAAGCTTTCTTT | many | TRBV4-1 | - | 19 | TRBJ1-1
CASSLLVKPGEQYF | TGTGCCAGCAGCTTGTTGGTAAAGCCGGGCGAGCAGTACTTC | many | TRBV7-9 | - | 14 | TRBJ2-7
CASSYSIRGVYNEQFF | TGTGCCAGCAGTTACTCGATTAGGGGGGTCTACAATGAGCAGTTCTTC | many | TRBV6-6 | - | 16 | TRBJ2-1
CSARGLAGGTAYNEQFF | TGCAGTGCTAGAGGACTAGCGGGAGGTACGGCCTACAATGAGCAGTTCTTC | few | TRBV20-1 | TRBD2 | 17 | TRBJ2-1